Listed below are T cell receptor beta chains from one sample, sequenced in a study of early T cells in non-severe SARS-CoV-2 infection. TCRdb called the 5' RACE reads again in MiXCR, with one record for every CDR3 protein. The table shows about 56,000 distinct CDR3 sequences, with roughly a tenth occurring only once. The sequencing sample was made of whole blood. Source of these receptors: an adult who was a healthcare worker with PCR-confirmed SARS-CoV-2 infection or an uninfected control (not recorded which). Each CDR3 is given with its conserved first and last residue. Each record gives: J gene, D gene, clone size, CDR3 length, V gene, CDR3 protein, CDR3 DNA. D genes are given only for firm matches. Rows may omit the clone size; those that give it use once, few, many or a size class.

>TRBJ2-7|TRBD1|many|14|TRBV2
CASTEQGAVYEQYF
TGTGCCAGCACCGAACAGGGGGCGGTCTACGAGCAGTACTTC
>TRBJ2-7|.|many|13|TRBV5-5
CASSPSGTHEQYF
TGTGCCAGCAGCCCGTCCGGGACCCACGAGCAGTACTTC
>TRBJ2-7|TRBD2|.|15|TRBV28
CASRARAGSAYEQYF
TGTGCCAGCAGAGCCAGAGCGGGATCCGCCTACGAGCAGTACTTC
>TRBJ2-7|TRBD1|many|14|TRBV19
CASTPGQGSYEQYF
TGTGCCAGTACTCCGGGACAGGGCTCCTACGAGCAGTACTTC
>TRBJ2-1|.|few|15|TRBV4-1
CASSLGLARYNEQFF
TGCGCCAGCAGCCTGGGGCTAGCCCGGTACAATGAGCAGTTCTTC
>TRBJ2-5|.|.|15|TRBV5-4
CASSLARGLQETQYF
TGTGCCAGCAGCTTGGCCAGGGGCCTACAAGAGACCCAGTACTTC
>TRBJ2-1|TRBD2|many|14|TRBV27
CASAPGGAYNEQFF
TGTGCCAGCGCCCCGGGGGGGGCCTACAATGAGCAGTTCTTC
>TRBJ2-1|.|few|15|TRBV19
CASSRGAGWNNEQFF
TGTGCCAGTAGTAGGGGTGCTGGTTGGAACAATGAGCAGTTCTTC
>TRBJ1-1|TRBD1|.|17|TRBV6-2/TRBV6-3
CPSSSRTGGILITEAFF
TGTCCCAGCAGTTCACGGACAGGGGGTATTCTCATCACTGAAGCTTTCTTT
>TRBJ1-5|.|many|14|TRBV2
CASSAAAGNQPQHF
TGTGCCAGCAGTGCCGCGGCAGGCAATCAGCCCCAGCATTTT
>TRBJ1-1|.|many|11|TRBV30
CAWSRRLEAFF
TGTGCCTGGTCCCGGCGGCTTGAAGCTTTCTTT
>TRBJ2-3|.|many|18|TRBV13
CASSPGRVRRRWADTQYF
TGTGCCAGCAGCCCAGGAAGGGTACGTAGGCGGTGGGCAGATACGCAGTATTTT
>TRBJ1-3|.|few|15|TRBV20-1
CSARDLASDGNTIYF
TGCAGTGCTAGAGACCTCGCCTCCGACGGGAACACCATATATTTT
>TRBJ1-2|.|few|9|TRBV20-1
CSASLGYTF
TGCAGTGCTAGTCTAGGCTACACCTTC
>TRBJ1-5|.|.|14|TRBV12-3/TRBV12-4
CASSLQADYQAQHF
TGTGCCAGCAGTTTACAGGCGGATTATCAAGCCCAGCATTTT
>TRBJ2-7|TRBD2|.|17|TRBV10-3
CAISESRTSGSSYEQYF
TGTGCCATCAGTGAATCCCGGACTAGCGGGAGCTCCTACGAGCAGTACTTC
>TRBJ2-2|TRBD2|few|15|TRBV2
CASCRLAGDTGELFF
TGTGCCAGCTGCCGACTAGCGGGAGACACCGGGGAGCTGTTTTTT
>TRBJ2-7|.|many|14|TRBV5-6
CASSGRDSIYEQYF
TGTGCCAGCAGCGGGAGGGACAGCATCTACGAGCAGTACTTC
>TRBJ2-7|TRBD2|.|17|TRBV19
CASSIVASGRNGYEQYF
TGTGCCAGTAGTATAGTGGCTAGCGGGAGGAATGGCTACGAGCAGTACTTC
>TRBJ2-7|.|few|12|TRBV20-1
CSATGDTYEQYF
TGCAGTGCTACGGGTGACACCTACGAGCAGTACTTC
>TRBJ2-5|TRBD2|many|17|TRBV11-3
CASSPRALAGGSETQYF
TGTGCCAGCAGCCCCAGGGCACTGGCGGGAGGGTCGGAGACCCAGTACTTC
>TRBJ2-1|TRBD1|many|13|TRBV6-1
CASSKTGVNEQFF
TGTGCCAGCAGCAAGACAGGGGTGAATGAGCAGTTCTTC
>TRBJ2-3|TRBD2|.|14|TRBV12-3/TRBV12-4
CASRNSGSVDTQYF
TGTGCCAGCAGGAATAGCGGGAGTGTTGATACGCAGTATTTT
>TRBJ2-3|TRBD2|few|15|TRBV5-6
CASSSQRTRRDTQYF
TGTGCCAGCAGCTCACAAAGGACTAGGAGGGATACGCAGTATTTT
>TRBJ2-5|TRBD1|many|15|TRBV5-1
CASSSQGTIQETQYF
TGCGCCAGCAGCTCACAGGGGACCATCCAAGAGACCCAGTACTTC
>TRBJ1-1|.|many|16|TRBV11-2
CASSLVYDRQNTEAFF
TGTGCCAGCAGCTTAGTATATGACAGACAGAACACTGAAGCTTTCTTT
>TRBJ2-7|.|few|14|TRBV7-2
CASSLVPGSYEQYF
TGTGCCAGCAGCTTAGTCCCCGGATCCTACGAGCAGTACTTC
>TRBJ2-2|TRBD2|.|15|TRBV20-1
CSAIRLAGGTGELFF
TGCAGTGCGATACGACTAGCGGGGGGAACCGGGGAGCTGTTTTTT
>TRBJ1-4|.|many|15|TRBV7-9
CASSRPSATNEKLFF
TGTGCCAGCAGCCGACCCAGCGCAACTAATGAAAAACTGTTTTTT
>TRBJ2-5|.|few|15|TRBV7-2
CASSLIQTGYETQYF
TGTGCCAGCAGCCTCATACAAACAGGGTACGAGACCCAGTACTTC
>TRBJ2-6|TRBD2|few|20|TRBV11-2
CASSARSQAGVNSGANVLTF
TGTGCCAGCAGTGCGAGGTCCCAGGCGGGAGTGAACTCTGGGGCCAACGTCCTGACTTTC
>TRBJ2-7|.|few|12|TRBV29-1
CSVSKGDDEQYF
TGCAGCGTTTCCAAAGGGGACGACGAGCAGTACTTC